The 29 T cell receptor beta chains given below trace back to one sample, sequenced in a study of cytomegalovirus exposure and HLA in healthy donors. The PCR was carried out with 60 Vbeta primers and 13 Jbeta primers. The data were produced by immunoSEQ multiplex PCR, yet TCRdb's version contains in-frame clones alone and is incomplete. The sample has 95,000 to 150,000 clones; about 74% are singletons. Sequencing input: PBMCs. All receptors come from a woman in her forties or fifties in good health and CMV-seropositive.

This chain connects TRBV19 to TRBJ1-4; possible D gene TRBD1, 5 bases. The V gene's germline CDR1 is LNHDA and CDR2 SQIVND (reference sequence). The CDR3 sequence is 15 residues long. V was cut by 1 base and J by 8 bases, with 14 bases left in between. CDR3 DNA sequence: TGTGCCAGTAGTATAGGCTCGGCAGGGCGAGAAAAACTGTTTTTT. Its protein product is CASSIGSAGREKLFF. The full variable domain, its missing parts supplied by reference TRBV19 and TRBJ1-4, is DGGITQSPKYLFRKEGQNVTLSCEQNLNHDAMYWYRQDPGQGLRLIYYSQIVNDFQKGDIAEGYSVSREKKESFPLTVTSAQKNPTAFYLCASSIGSAGREKLFFGSGTQLSVL.

The chain combines TRBV7-9 with TRBJ1-4; the match to TRBD1 covers 12 bases. With V trimmed by 4 bases and J by 8 bases, 8 bases remained unmatched. The germline V gene has CDR1 SEHNR and CDR2 FQNEAQ (reference sequence). CDR3 length: 16 residues. The CDR3 loop reads CASSWGDRGPMEKLFF. CDR3 coding DNA: TGTGCCAGCAGCTGGGGGGACAGGGGGCCGATGGAAAAACTGTTTTTT.

This clone appeared a few times. The chain joins TRBV18 to TRBJ1-2, with a tentative D call TRBD1 (5 bases). CDR1 and CDR2 from the germline V gene are KGHSH and LQKENI. CDR3 size: 15 residues. Trimming took 3 bases from V and 6 from J, leaving 17 bases between them. The CDR3 region has the DNA TGTGCCAGCTCACCTTTGGTAGGGGATTATGATGGCTACACCTTC. Translated: CASSPLVGDYDGYTF.

The count of this clone is one. This sequence joins TRBV27 and TRBJ1-6, with D possibly TRBD1 on 6 matching bases. In germline, CDR1 is MNHEY, CDR2 SMNVEV (reference sequence). Trimming took 0 bases from V and 4 from J, leaving 13 bases between them. This CDR3 is built from 17 residues. CDR3 in DNA: TGTGCCAGCAGTTTATCAGTTCAGGGGCCTTATAATTCACCCCTCCACTTT. Protein product: CASSLSVQGPYNSPLHF.

V and J are TRBV5-1 and TRBJ1-2; unclear D gene. CDR1 SGHRS and CDR2 YFSETQ come from the germline V gene. The ends were cut back, 0 bases at V and 7 bases at J, with 13 bases in the middle. The CDR3 covers 14 residues. The CDR3 sequence is CASSLVHPRGGYTF. CDR3 in DNA: TGCGCCAGCAGCTTGGTCCATCCTCGGGGTGGCTACACCTTC.

This chain connects TRBV27 to TRBJ2-3, with 7 positions matching TRBD2. The J segment lost 3 bases and the V segment lost 7 bases, leaving 4 bases of the junction unmatched. The CDR3 has 13 residues. Germline values: CDR1 MNHEY, CDR2 SMNVEV (reference sequence). The CDR3 nucleotides read TGTGCCAGCACAGCGGGGAGAACAGATACGCAGTATTTT. Protein product: CASTAGRTDTQYF.

This chain links TRBV5-1 with TRBJ2-3; D ambiguous. This CDR3 region has 16 residues. Trimming took off 0 bases at V and 0 bases at J, with 11 bases between the two ends. Looked up from germline, CDR1 is SGHRS and CDR2 is YFSETQ. The CDR3 coding sequence is TGCGCCAGCAGCTTGGTGGCCAGGTCGAGCACAGATACGCAGTATTTT. Its protein is CASSLVARSSTDTQYF.

This clone was observed a few times. V usage is TRBV2 and J usage is TRBJ2-3; 10 bases match TRBD1. Germline V gene data show CDR1 as SNHLY and CDR2 as FYNNEI. V gave up 11 bases and J gave up 1 base; unmatched junction bases: 6. CDR3 size: 14 residues. CDR3 nucleotide sequence: TGTGCCGGACAAGGGACAGGGGGCACAGATACGCAGTATTTT. This sequence encodes CAGQGTGGTDTQYF.

This clone appeared once. The chain employs TRBV11-2 and TRBJ1-4; TRBD1 matches at 7 bases. Germline CDR1 reads SGHAT; CDR2 reads FQNNGV. The J segment lost 5 bases and the V segment lost 5 bases, leaving 8 bases of the junction unmatched. The CDR3 contains 15 residues. For the CDR3, the DNA is TGTGCCAGCAGCCACAGGGGACAGCCAAATGAAAAACTGTTTTTT. Translating gives CASSHRGQPNEKLFF.

This clone has a handful of counts. The chain is built from TRBV28 and TRBJ1-5; D is possibly TRBD1 (6 bases). The germline V gene encodes CDR1 MDHEN and CDR2 SYDVKM. The CDR3 runs to 13 residues. V was shortened by 5 bases and J by 7 bases, with 12 bases between the two germline ends. The CDR3 nucleotides read TGTGCCAGCAGTCCCCGGGGGGCCCAGCCCCAGCATTTT. The encoded protein is CASSPRGAQPQHF.

This chain links TRBV9 with TRBJ2-5; TRBD1 agrees at 10 bases. The CDR3 consists of 17 residues. The V gene's germline CDR1 is SGDLS and CDR2 YYNGEE. V shed 0 bases, J shed 4 bases, and the junction held 9 bases outside the gene matches. This CDR3 reads CASSVGGTGERGETQYF. The CDR3 DNA is TGTGCCAGCAGCGTAGGGGGGACAGGGGAGAGAGGAGAGACCCAGTACTTC.

This clone was counted once. This chain joins TRBV11-2 and TRBJ2-3; 10 positions match TRBD2. V was clipped by 4 bases and J by 2 bases; unmatched bases: 3. Per germline, CDR1 SGHAT and CDR2 FQNNGV. There are 15 residues in the CDR3. CDR3 bases: TGTGCCAGCAGCTATAGCGGGGGGATCACAGATACGCAGTATTTT. Encoded protein: CASSYSGGITDTQYF.

This chain connects TRBV19 to TRBJ2-1; TRBD1 matches at 9 bases. Trimming took 5 bases from V and 6 from J; bases not matched to a gene: 2. CDR3 size: 13 residues. Germline V gene data show CDR1 as LNHDA and CDR2 as SQIVND (reference sequence). CDR3 sequence reads: CASSWTGVNEQFF. As DNA, the CDR3 is TGTGCCAGTAGTTGGACAGGGGTCAATGAGCAGTTCTTC.

The genes are TRBV5-1 and TRBJ2-1; the match to TRBD2 covers 7 bases. Losses at the gene ends were 3 bases for V and 0 bases for J; bases not matched to a gene: 3. Germline CDR1 is SGHRS and CDR2 is YFSETQ. This CDR3 region has 15 residues. The CDR3 sequence is CASSSGGTSYNEQFF. The DNA of the CDR3 is TGCGCCAGCAGCTCCGGGGGGACCTCCTACAATGAGCAGTTCTTC.

V and J are TRBV5-1 and TRBJ1-5, with D hard to call. Germline V gives CDR1 SGHRS, CDR2 YFSETQ. The CDR3 totals 14 residues. The V end was cut by 4 bases, the J end by 2 bases, with 10 bases between. The CDR3 nucleotides read TGCGCCAGCAGCCCCCGCGGGGGCAATCAGCCCCAGCATTTT. It is translated as CASSPRGGNQPQHF.

This clone is a singleton in its sample. V and J are TRBV5-1 and TRBJ2-2; a possible D gene is TRBD2 (6 bases). CDR3 length: 16 amino acids. Germline CDR1 and CDR2: SGHRS and YFSETQ. The V end lost 2 bases, the J end lost 4 bases, and 15 bases lay between the germline ends. CDR3 in amino acids: CASSFGGVGVTGELFF. DNA for the CDR3: TGCGCCAGCAGCTTCGGCGGGGTCGGGGTCACCGGGGAGCTGTTTTTT.

The V gene is TRBV2, the J gene TRBJ2-3, with D maybe TRBD2 (5 bases). CDR3 size: 14 residues. V was pared by 8 bases and J by 1 base, with 13 bases between. Germline loops: CDR1 SNHLY, CDR2 FYNNEI. The CDR3 nucleotides read TGTGCCAGCCGTTCCGGACTGGGCACAGATACGCAGTATTTT. It specifies CASRSGLGTDTQYF.

J is TRBJ1-5 and V is TRBV6-6; maybe TRBD1 (5 bases). This CDR3 contains 14 residues. CDR1 MNHNY and CDR2 SVGAGI come from the germline V gene (reference sequence). V lost 6 bases and J lost 3, with 12 bases in between. The CDR3 loop is CASSLNGANQPQHF. The CDR3 coding sequence is TGTGCCAGCAGCCTAAATGGGGCCAATCAGCCCCAGCATTTT.

The rearrangement joins TRBV5-4 to TRBJ2-2; 8 bases are a match to TRBD2. V was clipped by 4 bases and J by 7 bases; unmatched bases: 15. Germline-derived CDR1 and CDR2 are SGHNT and YYREEE (reference sequence). CDR3 length equals 17 residues. The CDR3 nucleotides are TGTGCCAGCAGCCTTCCCGGGACTAGGGGACGCGGCGGGGAGCTGTTTTTT. Translation: CASSLPGTRGRGGELFF.

This chain connects TRBV6-7 to TRBJ2-5; tentative D call: TRBD2 (6 bases). TRBV6-7 is assigned to the ORF class and has an uncertain function. CDR3 length: 12 amino acids. V was clipped by 5 bases and J by 5 bases, with 9 bases between them. The CDR3 region is CASSLRGETQYF. CDR3 nucleotide sequence: TGTGCCAGCAGTCTACGGGGGGAGACCCAGTACTTC.

This clone was observed a few times. V is TRBV6-5 and J is TRBJ1-3; D remains ambiguous. Germline V gene sequence: CDR1 MNHEY, CDR2 SVGAGI. Trimming left V 5 bases short and J 7 bases short, with 15 bases between. The length of the CDR3 is 14 residues. This chain's CDR3 is CASSELSVGNTIYF. CDR3 nucleotides: TGTGCCAGCAGTGAGTTATCCGTCGGGAACACCATATATTTT.

V usage is TRBV10-1 and J usage is TRBJ2-1, with D perhaps matching TRBD2 (6 bases). Germline CDR1 WNHNN, CDR2 SYGVQD (reference sequence). Trimming shortened V by 4 bases and J by 1 base, and 11 bases separated the two germline ends. The CDR3 covers 15 residues. CDR3 protein: CASSVGTPSYNEQFF. In DNA, the CDR3 is TGCGCCAGCAGTGTCGGGACTCCTTCCTACAATGAGCAGTTCTTC.

The chain is built from TRBV28 and TRBJ2-1, with 7 bases that match TRBD2. Per germline, CDR1 MDHEN and CDR2 SYDVKM. With V trimmed by 3 bases and J by 3 bases, 5 bases remained unmatched. This CDR3 is 15 amino acids long. The CDR3 sequence is CASSFRLADYNEQFF. The CDR3 nucleotides are TGTGCCAGCAGTTTCAGGCTAGCGGACTACAATGAGCAGTTCTTC.

This clone has more than one count but fewer than ten. The chain combines TRBV7-2 with TRBJ2-5, with TRBD1 matching 7 bases. The junction had 13 bases not matched to a gene; V was cut back by 4 bases and J by 5 bases. The CDR3 length is 16 residues. Germline lookup yields CDR1 SGHTA and CDR2 FQGNSA. CDR3 coding DNA: TGTGCCAGCAGCTCTAATTGGGACAGTGGGGCTGAGACCCAGTACTTC. Translating gives CASSSNWDSGAETQYF.

This clone occurred a few times. DNA for the CDR3: TGTGCCAGCAGTCCCCAACGTGGGGGGGGCTCCTACAATGAGCAGTTCTTC. It specifies CASSPQRGGGSYNEQFF. V gene TRBV2 combines with J gene TRBJ2-1; 7 bases line up with TRBD2. V dropped 5 bases and J dropped 0; count of bases not matched to a gene: 10. There are 17 residues in the CDR3. Germline V gene sequence: CDR1 SNHLY, CDR2 FYNNEI.

V gene TRBV19 combines with J gene TRBJ2-1; TRBD1 is a possible D gene (6 bases). Germline CDR1 LNHDA, CDR2 SQIVND (reference sequence). The length of the CDR3 is 16 residues. Trimming removed 5 bases at V and 5 bases at J, with 19 bases between. This CDR3 is CASSPRFRAGDNEQFF. DNA of the CDR3: TGTGCCAGTAGTCCCCGGTTCAGGGCAGGGGACAATGAGCAGTTCTTC.

Within the sample, this clone is medium-sized. In nucleotides, the CDR3 is TGCGCCAGCAGCCAATTCAGAGGCAGGGTGGATGAGCAGTTCTTC. Its protein is CASSQFRGRVDEQFF. The chain links TRBV4-3 to TRBJ2-1; possible D gene TRBD1, 5 bases. Germline V gives CDR1 LGHNA, CDR2 YSLEER. V dropped 2 bases and J dropped 8 bases, with 16 bases sitting between them. The CDR3 covers 15 residues.

To note about this clone: The sample carries other DNA sequences with the same CDR3. The chain links TRBV7-6 to TRBJ1-6; the match to TRBD1 covers 8 bases. CDR1 and CDR2 from the germline V gene are SGHVS and FNYEAQ. After removal of 8 bases from V and 7 bases from J, the junction contained 7 bases not matched to a gene. This CDR3 spans 14 amino acids. The CDR3, as DNA: TGTGCCAGCTCTCGACAGGGGAACAATTCACCCCTCCACTTT. Translating it yields CASSRQGNNSPLHF.

The V call is TRBV4-2, the J call TRBJ2-4; 7 bases map to TRBD2. The CDR3 has 17 residues. In germline, CDR1 is LGHNA, CDR2 YNFKEQ. V dropped 1 base and J dropped 1; count of bases not matched to a gene: 7. Written as DNA, the CDR3 is TGTGCCAGCAGCCAAGTACCGCGGGGGAACGCCAAAAACATTCAGTACTTC. Its protein product is CASSQVPRGNAKNIQYF.